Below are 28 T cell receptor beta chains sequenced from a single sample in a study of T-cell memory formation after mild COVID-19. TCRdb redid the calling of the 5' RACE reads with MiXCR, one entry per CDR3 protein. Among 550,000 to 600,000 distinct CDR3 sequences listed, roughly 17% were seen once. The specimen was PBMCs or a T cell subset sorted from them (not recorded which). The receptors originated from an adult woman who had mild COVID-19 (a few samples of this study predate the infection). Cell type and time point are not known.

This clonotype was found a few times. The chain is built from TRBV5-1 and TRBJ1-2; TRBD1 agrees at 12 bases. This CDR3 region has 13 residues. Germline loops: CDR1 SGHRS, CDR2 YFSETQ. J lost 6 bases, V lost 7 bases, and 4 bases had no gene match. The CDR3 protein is CASGDRGQDGYTF. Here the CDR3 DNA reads TGCGCCAGCGGGGACAGGGGGCAGGATGGCTACACCTTC.

The CDR3 region has the DNA TGTGCCAGCAGTCGGCGAGGGGAAGCCAAAAACATTCAGTACTTC. This encodes CASSRRGEAKNIQYF. The chain has TRBV28 and TRBJ2-4; the D call may be TRBD1 or TRBD2 (5 bases each). V lost 5 bases, J lost 0 bases, and 11 bases lay in between. Germline CDR1 is MDHEN and CDR2 is SYDVKM. CDR3 length: 15 amino acids.

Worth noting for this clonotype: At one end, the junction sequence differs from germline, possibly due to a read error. CDR3 bases: TGTGCCAGCAGCCCGACAGGGGGCTGGACAACTTTC. Translating it yields CASSPTGGWTTF. This chain joins TRBV11-1 and TRBJ2-7; 10 bases are shared with TRBD1. The CDR3 contains 12 residues. Germline V CDR1 and CDR2: SGHAT, FQDESV (reference sequence). Full variable domain (remainder filled in from reference TRBV11-1 and TRBJ2-7): EAEVAQSPRYKITEKSQAVAFWCDPISGHATLYWYRQILGQGPELLVQFQDESVVDDSQLPKDRFSAERLKGVDSTLKIQPAELGDSAMYLCASSPTGGWTTFGPGTRLTVT.

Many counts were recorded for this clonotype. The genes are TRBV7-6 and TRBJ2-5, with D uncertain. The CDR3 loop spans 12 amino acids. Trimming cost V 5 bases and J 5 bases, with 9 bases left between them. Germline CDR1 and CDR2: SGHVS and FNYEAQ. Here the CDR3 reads CASSAVGETQYF. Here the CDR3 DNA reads TGTGCCAGCAGCGCAGTTGGGGAGACCCAGTACTTC.

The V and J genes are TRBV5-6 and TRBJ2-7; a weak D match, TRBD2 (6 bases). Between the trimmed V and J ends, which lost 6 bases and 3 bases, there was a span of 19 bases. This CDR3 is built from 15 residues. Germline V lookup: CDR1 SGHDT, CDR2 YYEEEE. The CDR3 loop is CASTPRPGTVYEQYF. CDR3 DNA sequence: TGTGCCAGCACTCCTCGGCCAGGGACTGTCTACGAGCAGTACTTC.

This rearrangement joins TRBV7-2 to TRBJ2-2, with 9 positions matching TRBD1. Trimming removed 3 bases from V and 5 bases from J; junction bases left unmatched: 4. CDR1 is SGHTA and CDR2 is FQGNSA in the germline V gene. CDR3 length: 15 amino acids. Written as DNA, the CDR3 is TGTGCCAGCAGCTTCGGGACAGGGACTACCGGGGAGCTGTTTTTT. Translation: CASSFGTGTTGELFF.

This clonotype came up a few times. In nucleotides, the CDR3 is TGTGCCAGCAGTTCCCCCGAGACACCCTCCTACGAGCAGTACTTC. Its protein product is CASSSPETPSYEQYF. This rearrangement joins TRBV6-6 to TRBJ2-7, with D unclear. Trimming cost V 4 bases and J 0 bases, with 13 bases left between them. The CDR3 consists of 15 residues. Germline assignment: CDR1 MNHNY and CDR2 SVGAGI (reference sequence).

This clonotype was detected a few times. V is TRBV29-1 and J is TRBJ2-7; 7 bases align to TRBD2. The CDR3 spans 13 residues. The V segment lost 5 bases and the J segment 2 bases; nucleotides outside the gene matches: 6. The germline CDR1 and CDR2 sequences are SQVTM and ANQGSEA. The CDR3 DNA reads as TGCAGCGTTCGGGGGGAGGTCCCCTACGAGCAGTACTTC. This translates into CSVRGEVPYEQYF.

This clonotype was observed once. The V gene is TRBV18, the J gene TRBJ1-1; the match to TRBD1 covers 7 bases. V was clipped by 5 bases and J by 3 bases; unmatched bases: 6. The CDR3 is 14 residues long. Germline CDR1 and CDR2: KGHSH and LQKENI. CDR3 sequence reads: CASSYGRGDTEAFF. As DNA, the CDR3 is TGTGCCAGCTCATACGGCAGGGGGGACACTGAAGCTTTCTTT.

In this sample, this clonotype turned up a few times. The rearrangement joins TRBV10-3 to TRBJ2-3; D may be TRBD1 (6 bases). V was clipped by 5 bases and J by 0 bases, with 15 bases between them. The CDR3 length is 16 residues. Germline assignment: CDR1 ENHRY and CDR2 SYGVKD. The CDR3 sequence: CAISKAGTTSTDTQYF. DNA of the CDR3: TGTGCCATCAGTAAAGCCGGGACAACTAGCACAGATACGCAGTATTTT.

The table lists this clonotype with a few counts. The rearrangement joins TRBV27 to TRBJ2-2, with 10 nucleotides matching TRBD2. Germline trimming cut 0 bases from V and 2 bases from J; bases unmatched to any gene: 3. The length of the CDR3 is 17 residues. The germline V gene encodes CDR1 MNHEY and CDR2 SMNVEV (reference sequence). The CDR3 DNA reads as TGTGCCAGCAGTTTATCCCTAGCGGGGGTAAACACCGGGGAGCTGTTTTTT. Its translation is CASSLSLAGVNTGELFF.

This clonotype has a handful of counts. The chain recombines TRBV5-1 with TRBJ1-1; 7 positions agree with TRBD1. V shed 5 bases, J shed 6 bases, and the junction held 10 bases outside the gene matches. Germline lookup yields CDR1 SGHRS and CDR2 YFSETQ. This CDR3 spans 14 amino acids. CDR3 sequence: CASRPGQWWAEAFF. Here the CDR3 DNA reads TGCGCCAGCAGACCGGGACAGTGGTGGGCTGAAGCTTTCTTT.

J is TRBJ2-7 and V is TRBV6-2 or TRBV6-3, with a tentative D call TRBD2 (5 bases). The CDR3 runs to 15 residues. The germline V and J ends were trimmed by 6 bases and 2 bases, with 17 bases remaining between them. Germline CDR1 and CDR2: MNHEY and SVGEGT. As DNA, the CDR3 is TGTGCCAGCAGGCAACTGCGGCGGGCCCCCTACGAGCAGTACTTC. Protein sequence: CASRQLRRAPYEQYF.

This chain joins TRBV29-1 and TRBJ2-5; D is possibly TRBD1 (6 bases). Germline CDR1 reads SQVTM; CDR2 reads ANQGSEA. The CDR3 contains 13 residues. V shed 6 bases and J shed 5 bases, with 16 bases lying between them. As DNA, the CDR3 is TGCAGCGTCGTCCAGGGGTTCGAGGAGACCCAGTACTTC. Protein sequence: CSVVQGFEETQYF.

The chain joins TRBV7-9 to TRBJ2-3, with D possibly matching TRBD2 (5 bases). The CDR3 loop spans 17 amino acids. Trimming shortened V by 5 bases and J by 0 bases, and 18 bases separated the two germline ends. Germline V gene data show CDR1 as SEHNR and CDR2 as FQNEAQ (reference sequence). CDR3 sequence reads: CASSPSPSGGSTDTQYF. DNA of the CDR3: TGTGCCAGCAGCCCCTCCCCATCGGGCGGGAGCACAGATACGCAGTATTTT.

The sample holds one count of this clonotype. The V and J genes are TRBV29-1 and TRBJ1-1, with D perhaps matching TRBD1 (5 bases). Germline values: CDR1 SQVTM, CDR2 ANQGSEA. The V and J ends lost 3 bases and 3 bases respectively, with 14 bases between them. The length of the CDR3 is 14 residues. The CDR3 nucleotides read TGCAGCGTTGATCCGGGACGTTTGGACACTGAAGCTTTCTTT. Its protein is CSVDPGRLDTEAFF.

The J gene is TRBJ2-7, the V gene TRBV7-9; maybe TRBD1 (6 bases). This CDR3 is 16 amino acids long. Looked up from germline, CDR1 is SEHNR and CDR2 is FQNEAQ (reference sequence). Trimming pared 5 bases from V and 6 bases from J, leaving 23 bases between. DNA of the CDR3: TGTGCCAGCAGCCACCAATCTCAGGGGCTTTGGCTCGAGCAGTACTTC. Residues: CASSHQSQGLWLEQYF.

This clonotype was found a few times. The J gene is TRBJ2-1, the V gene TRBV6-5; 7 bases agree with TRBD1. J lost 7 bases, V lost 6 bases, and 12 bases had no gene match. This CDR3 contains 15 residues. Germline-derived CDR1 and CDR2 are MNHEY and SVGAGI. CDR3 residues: CASRRDRAVLNEQFF. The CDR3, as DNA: TGTGCCAGCAGACGCGACAGGGCCGTTCTTAATGAGCAGTTCTTC.

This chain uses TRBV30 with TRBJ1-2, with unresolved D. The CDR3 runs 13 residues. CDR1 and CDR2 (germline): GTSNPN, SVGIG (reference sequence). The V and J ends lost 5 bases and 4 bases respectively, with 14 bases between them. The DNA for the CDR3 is TGTGCCTGGGCCGCCGGGCTGAGCTATGGCTACACCTTC. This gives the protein CAWAAGLSYGYTF.

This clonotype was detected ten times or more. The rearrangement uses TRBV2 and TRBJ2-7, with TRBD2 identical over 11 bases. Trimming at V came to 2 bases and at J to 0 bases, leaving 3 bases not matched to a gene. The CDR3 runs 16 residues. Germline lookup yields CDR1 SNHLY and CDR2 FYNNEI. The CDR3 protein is CASSEYGTSGSYEQYF. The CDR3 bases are TGTGCCAGCAGTGAATATGGGACTAGCGGCTCCTACGAGCAGTACTTC.

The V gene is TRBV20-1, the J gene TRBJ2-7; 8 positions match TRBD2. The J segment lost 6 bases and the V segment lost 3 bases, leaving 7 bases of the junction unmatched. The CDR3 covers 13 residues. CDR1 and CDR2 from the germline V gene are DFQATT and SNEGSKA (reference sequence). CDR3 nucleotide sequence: TGCAGTGCTAGGCCGGGGGGGCTCATCGAGCAGTACTTC. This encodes CSARPGGLIEQYF.

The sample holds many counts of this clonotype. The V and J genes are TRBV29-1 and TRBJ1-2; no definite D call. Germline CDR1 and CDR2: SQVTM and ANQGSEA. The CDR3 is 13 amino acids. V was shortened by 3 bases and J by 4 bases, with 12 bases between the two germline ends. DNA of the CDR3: TGCAGCGTTGAGTTTTCAGAGTCCTATGGCTACACCTTC. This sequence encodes CSVEFSESYGYTF.

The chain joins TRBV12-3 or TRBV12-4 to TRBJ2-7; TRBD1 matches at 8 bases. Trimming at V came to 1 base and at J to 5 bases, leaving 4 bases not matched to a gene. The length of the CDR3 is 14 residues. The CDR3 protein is CASSLVDRADEQYF. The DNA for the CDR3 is TGTGCCAGCAGTTTAGTGGACAGGGCCGACGAGCAGTACTTC.

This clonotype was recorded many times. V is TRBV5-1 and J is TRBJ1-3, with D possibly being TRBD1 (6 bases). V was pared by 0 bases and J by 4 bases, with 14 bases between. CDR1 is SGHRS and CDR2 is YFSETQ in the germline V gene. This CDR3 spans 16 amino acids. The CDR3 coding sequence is TGCGCCAGCAGCTTGGGCCCGAAGACAGGAGGAAACACCATATATTTT. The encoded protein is CASSLGPKTGGNTIYF.

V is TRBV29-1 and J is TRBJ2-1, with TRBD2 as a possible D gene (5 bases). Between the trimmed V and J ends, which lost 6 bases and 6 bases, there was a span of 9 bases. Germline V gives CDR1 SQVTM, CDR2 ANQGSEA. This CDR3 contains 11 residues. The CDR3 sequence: CSVGSGNEQFF. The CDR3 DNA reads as TGCAGCGTGGGGAGCGGCAATGAGCAGTTCTTC.

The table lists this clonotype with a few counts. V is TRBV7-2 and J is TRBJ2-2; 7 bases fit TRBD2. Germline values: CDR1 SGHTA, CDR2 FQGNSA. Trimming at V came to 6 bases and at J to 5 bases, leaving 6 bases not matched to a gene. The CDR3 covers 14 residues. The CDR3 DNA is TGTGCCAGCAGAAGTAATAGCGGGACCGGGGAGCTGTTTTTT. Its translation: CASRSNSGTGELFF.

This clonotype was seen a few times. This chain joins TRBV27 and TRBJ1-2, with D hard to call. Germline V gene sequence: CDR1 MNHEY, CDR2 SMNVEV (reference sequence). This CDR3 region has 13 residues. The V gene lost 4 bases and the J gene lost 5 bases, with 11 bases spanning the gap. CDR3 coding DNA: TGTGCCAGCAGTTCACTACCGTTATATGGCTACACCTTC. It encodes CASSSLPLYGYTF.

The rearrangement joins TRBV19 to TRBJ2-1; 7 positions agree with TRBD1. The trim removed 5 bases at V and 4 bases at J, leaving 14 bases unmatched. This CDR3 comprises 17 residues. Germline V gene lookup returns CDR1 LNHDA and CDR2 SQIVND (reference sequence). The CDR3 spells CASSGGLRGQMYNEQFF. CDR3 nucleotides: TGTGCCAGTAGTGGCGGGCTTCGGGGACAGATGTACAATGAGCAGTTCTTC.